The clone carrying this TCR beta chain was found a few times. Each CDR3 protein gets one entry after TCRdb re-called the 5' RACE reads with MiXCR. The table includes roughly 64,000 distinct CDR3 sequences, 22% detected once. Trimming cost V 2 bases and J 1 base, with 9 bases left between them. Per germline, CDR1 SGHTA and CDR2 FQGNSA. The CDR3 runs 14 residues. The rearrangement joins TRBV7-2 to TRBJ2-7; TRBD2 might be the D (5 bases). The sample was memory CD4+ T cells sorted from a lymph node. Subset indicated: memory CD4+ T cells, CD4+CD45RO+CD25-. The TCR originated in a female donor with breast cancer. The CDR3 spells CASSLNPGSYEQYF. CDR3 DNA sequence: TGTGCCAGCAGCTTAAACCCGGGGTCCTACGAGCAGTACTTC.